One and the same sample provided the 21 T cell receptor beta chains below, sequenced in a study of blood T cell repertoires in COVID-19. Sequencing used immunoSEQ multiplex PCR; TCRdb keeps in-frame clones, though not all of them. In the table there are approximately 150,000 clones, around 80% of which are singletons. Sequencing was done on a sample of PBMCs or T cells enriched from blood (not recorded which). The origin of the receptors is a man in his forties or fifties who had recovered from COVID-19.

This chain links TRBV19 with TRBJ1-6; D is possibly TRBD1 (5 bases). The CDR3 totals 15 residues. Germline V lookup: CDR1 LNHDA, CDR2 SQIVND (reference sequence). This CDR3 reads CARRDFRDYNSPLHF. CDR3 in DNA: TGTGCGAGGCGGGACTTCCGGGACTATAATTCACCCCTCCACTTT.

This sequence joins TRBV5-1 and TRBJ1-1; possibly TRBD1 for D (5 bases). Trimming pared 4 bases from V and 4 bases from J, leaving 14 bases between. Germline CDR1 and CDR2: SGHRS and YFSETQ. The CDR3 runs to 14 residues. In DNA, the CDR3 is TGCGCCAGCAGCAAAGACAGCGCAAGCACTGAAGCTTTCTTT. Translating gives CASSKDSASTEAFF.

V and J are TRBV5-4 and TRBJ2-6; tentatively, D is TRBD2 (6 bases). Germline V gene lookup returns CDR1 SGHNT and CDR2 YYREEE (reference sequence). V dropped 2 bases and J dropped 2 bases, with 14 bases sitting between them. CDR3 length: 17 residues. CDR3 sequence reads: CASSFDPGRTGANVLTF. In nucleotides, the CDR3 is TGTGCCAGCAGCTTTGATCCGGGGAGGACTGGGGCCAACGTCCTGACTTTC.

J is TRBJ2-1 and V is TRBV11-3; D is uncertain. Trimming removed 0 bases from V and 7 bases from J, with 13 bases in between. Germline lookup yields CDR1 SGHNT and CDR2 YENEEA. This CDR3 contains 15 residues. The DNA of the CDR3 is TGTGCCAGCAGCTTAGATCGGCGGCCAACAAATGAGCAGTTCTTC. Translation gives CASSLDRRPTNEQFF.

The chain is built from TRBV7-2 and TRBJ1-2, with TRBD1 identical over 12 bases. After removal of 4 bases from V and 7 bases from J, the junction contained 7 bases not matched to a gene. Germline CDR1 reads SGHTA; CDR2 reads FQGNSA. The CDR3 totals 15 residues. Here the CDR3 DNA reads TGTGCCAGCAGCTCGTCGGGACAGGGGGCGGGTGGCTACACCTTC. It specifies CASSSSGQGAGGYTF.

This chain joins TRBV2 and TRBJ2-7; TRBD2 aligns across 9 bases. The CDR3 sequence is 16 residues long. The junction had 12 bases not matched to a gene; V was cut back by 7 bases and J by 2 bases. Germline assignment: CDR1 SNHLY and CDR2 FYNNEI. The CDR3 sequence: CASIEARGGVPYEQYF. The CDR3 DNA sequence: TGTGCCAGCATCGAAGCGCGGGGGGGGGTACCCTACGAGCAGTACTTC.

The V call is TRBV9, the J call TRBJ2-7, with D possibly TRBD2 on 5 matching bases. The CDR3 length is 14 residues. Trimming left V 0 bases short and J 1 base short, with 8 bases between. Per the germline V gene, CDR1 is SGDLS and CDR2 is YYNGEE. In nucleotides, the CDR3 is TGTGCCAGCAGCGTAGGTCGGGAATCCTACGAGCAGTACTTC. Amino acids: CASSVGRESYEQYF.

This clone was detected a few times. The chain carries TRBV29-1 and TRBJ2-3; TRBD2 agrees at 15 bases. Germline V gene sequence: CDR1 SQVTM, CDR2 ANQGSEA. CDR3 length: 16 residues. With V trimmed by 7 bases and J by 6 bases, 11 bases remained unmatched. The CDR3 region has the DNA TGCAGCGGAGGGGAGGGACTAGCGGGGGGTGGTGATACGCAGTATTTT. Protein product: CSGGEGLAGGGDTQYF.

This rearrangement joins TRBV6-5 to TRBJ2-4; D gene unclear. Germline assignment: CDR1 MNHEY and CDR2 SVGAGI. The CDR3 sequence is 14 residues long. V lost 7 bases to trimming and J lost 6 bases, with 16 bases between them. DNA for the CDR3: TGTGCCAGCAAAGCCGACCAGCTAGGAAACATTCAGTACTTC. Residues: CASKADQLGNIQYF.

This clone was counted between two and nine times. This chain connects TRBV12-3 or TRBV12-4 to TRBJ1-2, with D possibly TRBD1 on 5 matching bases. This CDR3 contains 12 residues. V lost 1 base to trimming and J lost 8 bases, with 8 bases between them. CDR3 in DNA: TGTGCCAGCAGTTTAGACAGGATGGGCTACACCTTC. The encoded protein is CASSLDRMGYTF.

The chain joins TRBV10-3 to TRBJ2-7; weak D call: TRBD2 (5 bases). Trimming removed 10 bases at V and 5 bases at J, with 18 bases between. CDR1 is ENHRY and CDR2 is SYGVKD in the germline V gene. The CDR3 runs to 13 residues. The CDR3: CASNQGREDEQYF. DNA of the CDR3: TGTGCCAGTAATCAAGGGAGAGAAGACGAGCAGTACTTC.

The rearrangement joins TRBV13 to TRBJ1-2; TRBD1 aligns across 7 bases. This CDR3 has 14 amino acids. The germline gives CDR1 PRHDT, CDR2 FYEKMQ (reference sequence). The V and J ends lost 4 bases and 2 bases, in that order; junction bases with no gene match: 4. CDR3 DNA sequence: TGTGCCAGCAGCTCGGGACAGTCGAACTATGGCTACACCTTC. This translates into CASSSGQSNYGYTF.

The rearrangement uses TRBV4-1 and TRBJ2-7, with 9 nucleotides matching TRBD2. The CDR3 has 16 amino acids. The germline gives CDR1 MGHRA, CDR2 YSYEKL. Trimming at V came to 1 base and at J to 0 bases, leaving 4 bases not matched to a gene. In nucleotides, the CDR3 is TGCGCCAGCAGCCAAGGAAGCGGGGGGCTCTCCTACGAGCAGTACTTC. Translating gives CASSQGSGGLSYEQYF.

In regard to this clone: This sample also contains other DNA sequences that code for the same CDR3. The chain links TRBV5-1 to TRBJ1-1; D is perhaps TRBD1 (5 bases). Germline V CDR1 and CDR2: SGHRS, YFSETQ. Trimming removed 0 bases at V and 4 bases at J, with 7 bases between. This CDR3 comprises 13 residues. CDR3 DNA: TGCGCCAGCAGCTTGGTAACAGGCACTGAAGCTTTCTTT. Encoded protein: CASSLVTGTEAFF.

V gene TRBV5-6 combines with J gene TRBJ1-1, with 10 bases fitting TRBD1. V shed 3 bases, J shed 3 bases, and the junction held 5 bases outside the gene matches. The CDR3 totals 15 residues. Germline assignment: CDR1 SGHDT and CDR2 YYEEEE. The CDR3 reads CASSSGQGPHTEAFF. CDR3 sequence (DNA): TGTGCCAGCAGCTCGGGACAGGGGCCTCACACTGAAGCTTTCTTT. The full variable domain, completed using reference TRBV5-6 and TRBJ1-1, is DAGVTQSPTHLIKTRGQQVTLRCSPKSGHDTVSWYQQALGQGPQFIFQYYEEEERQRGNFPDRFSGHQFPNYSSELNVNALLLGDSALYLCASSSGQGPHTEAFFGQGTRLTVV.

This sequence joins TRBV19 and TRBJ2-3; D may be TRBD1 (9 bases). The V end was cut by 8 bases, the J end by 3 bases, with 18 bases between. Germline CDR1 is LNHDA and CDR2 is SQIVND (reference sequence). This CDR3 has 15 residues. The CDR3 reads CASAGGQGGTDTQYF. CDR3 nucleotide sequence: TGTGCCAGTGCGGGGGGACAGGGAGGGACAGATACGCAGTATTTT.

The chain joins TRBV7-8 to TRBJ2-1; D might be TRBD1 (5 bases). The CDR3 runs to 14 residues. V lost 2 bases to trimming and J lost 5 bases, with 10 bases between them. Germline CDR1 is SGHVS and CDR2 is FQNEAQ. The CDR3 DNA is TGTGCCAGCAGCTTATCCAGACAGAACAATGAGCAGTTCTTC. It encodes CASSLSRQNNEQFF.

In its sample, this clone was seen once. This chain uses TRBV7-9 with TRBJ2-5; D unresolved. The CDR3 is 15 residues long. From germline, CDR1 is SEHNR and CDR2 FQNEAQ (reference sequence). V was clipped by 4 bases and J by 5 bases, with 17 bases between them. CDR3 residues: CASSYLRVAKETQYF. The CDR3 nucleotides are TGTGCCAGCAGCTACCTCCGGGTTGCTAAGGAGACCCAGTACTTC.

This clone occurred many times. The V call is TRBV6-2 or TRBV6-3, the J call TRBJ2-7; 8 bases are shared with TRBD1. Germline assignment: CDR1 MNHEY and CDR2 SVGEGT. This CDR3 spans 15 amino acids. J was trimmed by 5 bases and V by 2 bases; bases with no gene match: 8. The CDR3 DNA is TGTGCCAGCAGTTACCCTAGGACAGGGACGCACGAGCAGTACTTC. Amino acids: CASSYPRTGTHEQYF.

The genes are TRBV19 and TRBJ2-3; perhaps TRBD2 as D (6 bases). CDR1 and CDR2 (germline): LNHDA, SQIVND (reference sequence). There are 15 residues in the CDR3. Trimming shortened V by 1 base and J by 0 bases, and 8 bases separated the two germline ends. The CDR3 spells CASSIVGTSTDTQYF. The CDR3 DNA reads as TGTGCCAGTAGTATAGTAGGGACTAGCACAGATACGCAGTATTTT.

This rearrangement joins TRBV7-9 to TRBJ1-4; D might be TRBD1 (5 bases). Germline V gene lookup returns CDR1 SEHNR and CDR2 FQNEAQ (reference sequence). The CDR3 totals 14 residues. The V gene lost 5 bases and the J gene lost 1 base, with 8 bases spanning the gap. In DNA form, the CDR3 reads TGTGCCAGCAGCCGCAGGGAAACTAATGAAAAACTGTTTTTT. Protein sequence: CASSRRETNEKLFF.